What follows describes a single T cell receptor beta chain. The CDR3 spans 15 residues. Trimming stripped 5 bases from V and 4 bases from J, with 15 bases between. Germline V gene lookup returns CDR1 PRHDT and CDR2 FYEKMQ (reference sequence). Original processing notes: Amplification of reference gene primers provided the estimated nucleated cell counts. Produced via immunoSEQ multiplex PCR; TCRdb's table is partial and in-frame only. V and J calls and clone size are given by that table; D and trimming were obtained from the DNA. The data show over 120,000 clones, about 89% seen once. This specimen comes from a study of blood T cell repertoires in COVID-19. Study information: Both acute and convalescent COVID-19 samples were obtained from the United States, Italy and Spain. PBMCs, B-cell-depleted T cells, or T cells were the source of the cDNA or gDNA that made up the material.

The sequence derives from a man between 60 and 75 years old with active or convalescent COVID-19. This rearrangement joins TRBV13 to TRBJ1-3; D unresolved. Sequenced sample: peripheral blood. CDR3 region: CASSRTPKPGNTIYF. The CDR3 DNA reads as TGTGCCAGCAGCCGAACACCGAAACCAGGAAACACCATATATTTT.